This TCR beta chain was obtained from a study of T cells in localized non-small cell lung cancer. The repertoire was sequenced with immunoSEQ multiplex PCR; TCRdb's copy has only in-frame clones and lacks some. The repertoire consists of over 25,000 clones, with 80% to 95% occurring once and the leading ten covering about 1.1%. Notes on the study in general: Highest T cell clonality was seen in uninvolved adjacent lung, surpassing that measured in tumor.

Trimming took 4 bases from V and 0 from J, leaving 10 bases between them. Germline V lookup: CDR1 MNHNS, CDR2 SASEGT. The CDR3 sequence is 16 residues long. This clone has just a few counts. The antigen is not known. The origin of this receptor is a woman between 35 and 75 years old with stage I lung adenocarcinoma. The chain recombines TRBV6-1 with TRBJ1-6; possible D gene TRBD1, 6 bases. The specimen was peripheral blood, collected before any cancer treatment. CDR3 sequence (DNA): TGTGCCAGCAGTGCCAGGGGTTTCTCCTATAATTCACCCCTCCACTTT. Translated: CASSARGFSYNSPLHF.